Presented here are 10 T cell receptor beta chains from one specimen sequenced in a study of post-analysis software for immune sequencing data. Findings of the study overall: Five or six TRBV segments, including TRBV5-6, TRBV5-1 and TRBV20-1, were more frequent in patients than controls.

Unique molecular identifiers had been added to the TCR beta cDNA libraries. Each CDR3 protein gets one entry after TCRdb re-called the PCR reads with MiXCR. Of about 540,000 distinct CDR3 sequences in the sample, around 34% were seen once. Which antigens these TCRs recognize remains unknown. Specimen: blood. The receptors were gathered from a girl aged 2 to 17 with multiple sclerosis.

This chain connects TRBV11-2 to TRBJ2-1; D is unclear. Trimming took 1 base from V and 9 from J, leaving 13 bases between them. Germline V gene data show CDR1 as SGHAT and CDR2 as FQNNGV. CDR3 length equals 14 residues. The CDR3 loop is CASSLATGRSEQFF. The CDR3 nucleotides read TGTGCCAGCAGCTTAGCGACGGGCAGGAGTGAGCAGTTCTTC.

This clonotype was seen only a few times. The rearrangement links TRBV20-1 to TRBJ2-7, with D possibly TRBD2 on 6 matching bases. The CDR3 sequence is 15 residues long. CDR1 and CDR2 (germline): DFQATT, SNEGSKA (reference sequence). V shed 3 bases and J shed 2 bases, with 17 bases lying between them. The CDR3 coding sequence is TGCAGTGCTAGTTCGGCACGGGACTCAACCTACGAGCAGTACTTC. It is translated as CSASSARDSTYEQYF.

The V call is TRBV6-2 or TRBV6-3, the J call TRBJ1-6; 9 nucleotides line up with TRBD1. The ends lost 3 bases at V and 8 bases at J; junction bases unmatched: 5. The germline V gene has CDR1 MNHEY and CDR2 SVGEGT. This CDR3 has 15 amino acids. CDR3 region: CASSYRDRAYSPLHF. The DNA for the CDR3 is TGTGCCAGCAGTTATCGGGACAGGGCCTATTCACCCCTCCACTTT.

This sequence joins TRBV12-3 or TRBV12-4 and TRBJ1-2; 10 positions agree with TRBD1. The CDR3 consists of 18 residues. V lost 4 bases and J lost 0; bases outside the gene matches: 11. The CDR3 protein is CASSSIRTGGEPNYGYTF. CDR3 nucleotide sequence: TGTGCCAGCAGTTCTATAAGGACAGGGGGAGAGCCTAACTATGGCTACACCTTC.

The chain couples TRBV3-1 to TRBJ2-5; 8 nucleotides agree with TRBD2. The CDR3 spans 16 residues. CDR1 is LGHDT and CDR2 is YNNKEL in the germline V gene (reference sequence). V shed 4 bases, J shed 2 bases, and the junction held 9 bases outside the gene matches. CDR3 protein: CASSPFGRGAQETQYF. DNA for the CDR3: TGTGCCAGCAGCCCCTTCGGGCGGGGGGCTCAAGAGACCCAGTACTTC.

V gene TRBV4-1 combines with J gene TRBJ2-1, with 7 bases that match TRBD2. Germline V lookup: CDR1 MGHRA, CDR2 YSYEKL. There are 16 residues in the CDR3. The junction had 9 bases not matched to a gene; V was cut back by 0 bases and J by 7 bases. CDR3 sequence reads: CASSQDRARAGNEQFF. The CDR3 nucleotides are TGCGCCAGCAGCCAAGATCGAGCCCGAGCGGGGAATGAGCAGTTCTTC.

This chain uses TRBV29-1 with TRBJ1-1, with a tentative D call TRBD1 (5 bases). V dropped 4 bases and J dropped 4 bases, with 10 bases sitting between them. Germline-derived CDR1 and CDR2 are SQVTM and ANQGSEA. This CDR3 comprises 12 residues. The chain's CDR3 is CSVVQGSTEAFF. The CDR3 DNA sequence: TGCAGCGTTGTTCAGGGCAGCACTGAAGCTTTCTTT.

This chain links TRBV29-1 with TRBJ1-4; 7 bases are shared with TRBD1. V dropped 6 bases and J dropped 2; count of bases not matched to a gene: 6. CDR3 size: 14 residues. CDR1 is SQVTM and CDR2 is ANQGSEA in the germline V gene. CDR3 DNA: TGCAGCGTATCGACAGGGAGCACTAATGAAAAACTGTTTTTT. Translating it yields CSVSTGSTNEKLFF.

V and J are TRBV7-2 and TRBJ2-7; D perhaps matches TRBD1 (5 bases). The V end was cut by 1 base, the J end by 6 bases, with 13 bases between. This CDR3 has 14 amino acids. Germline V gives CDR1 SGHTA, CDR2 FQGNSA. In nucleotides, the CDR3 is TGTGCCAGCAGCTTAGTTGAGACAGTCTTCGAGCAGTACTTC. Amino acid sequence: CASSLVETVFEQYF.

The genes are TRBV5-1 and TRBJ2-3, with TRBD1 identical over 11 bases. CDR1 and CDR2 (germline): SGHRS, YFSETQ. CDR3 length: 14 amino acids. The V segment lost 2 bases and the J segment 5 bases; nucleotides outside the gene matches: 1. CDR3 in DNA: TGCGCCAGCAGCTTTGGGACAGGGGGAGATACGCAGTATTTT. Translation gives CASSFGTGGDTQYF.